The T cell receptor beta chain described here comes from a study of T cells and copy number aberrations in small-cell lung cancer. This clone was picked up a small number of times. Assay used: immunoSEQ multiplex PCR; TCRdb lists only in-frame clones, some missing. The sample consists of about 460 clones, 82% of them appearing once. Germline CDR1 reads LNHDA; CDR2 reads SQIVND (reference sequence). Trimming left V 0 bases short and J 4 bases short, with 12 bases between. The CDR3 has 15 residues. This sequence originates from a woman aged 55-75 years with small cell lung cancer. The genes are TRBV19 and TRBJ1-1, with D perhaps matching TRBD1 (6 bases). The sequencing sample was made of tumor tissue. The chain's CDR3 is CASSIDPQGSTEAFF. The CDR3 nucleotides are TGTGCCAGTAGTATAGATCCACAGGGTTCCACTGAAGCTTTCTTT.